The sample holds a few counts of the clone carrying this TCR beta chain. What it binds is unknown. 5'RACE primed at constant segments yielded TCR alpha and TCR beta cDNA libraries bearing sample barcodes and UMIs. A single record per CDR3 protein comes from TCRdb applying MiXCR to the 5' RACE reads. The sample includes about 290,000 distinct CDR3 sequences, less than 20% of them seen just once. The CDR3 extends over 12 amino acids. Trimming removed 5 bases at V and 7 bases at J, with 11 bases between. The data were taken from a study of T-cell memory formation after mild COVID-19. About the research overall: Clusters of TCRs were largely donor specific.

Study conclusions and caveats: Largely, contracting CD4+ clones fell within CM and EM, and contracting CD8+ clones within EMRA. From day 15 to 85, contracting clones were balanced between CD4 and CD8, whereas later expanders leaned toward CD4+.

The sequencing sample was made of PBMCs or a T cell subset sorted from them (not recorded which). The chain has TRBV12-3 or TRBV12-4 and TRBJ1-2; D is undetermined. This receptor was taken from a man between 18 and 29 years old who had mild COVID-19 (a few samples of this study predate the infection). Cell type and time point are not known. CDR3 sequence reads: CASSLGIRGYTF. DNA of the CDR3: TGTGCCAGCAGTCTGGGGATTCGTGGCTACACCTTC.